This T cell receptor beta chain was recovered during a study of blood T cells in healthy people across ages. Study-level findings and limits: With unsorted PBMCs, a conclusive comparison of naive versus antigen-experienced cells was not possible. One million T cells yielded diversity estimates that were considered underestimates.

This clonotype was counted a single time. The antigen is not known. Looked up from germline, CDR1 is LNHDA and CDR2 is SQIVND (reference sequence). V was pared by 4 bases and J by 0 bases, with 10 bases between. This CDR3 region has 16 residues. Combining a sample-barcoded 5' primer with a J-beta primer mix, a second PCR ran for roughly 7 to 12 cycles. The template-switch adaptor was a 5' adaptor with 12 random nucleotides. It tagged each cDNA molecule. TCRdb re-called the 5' RACE reads through MiXCR, storing one row per CDR3 protein. Among approximately 800,000 distinct CDR3 sequences listed, 35% to 40% were seen once.

The clonotype originates from a man aged 18 to 30 in good health. The V and J genes are TRBV19 and TRBJ2-6; no reliable D call. Sequencing input: blood. Here the CDR3 reads CASSKYGNSGANVLTF. CDR3 DNA sequence: TGTGCCAGTAGTAAGTACGGTAACTCTGGGGCCAACGTCCTGACTTTC.